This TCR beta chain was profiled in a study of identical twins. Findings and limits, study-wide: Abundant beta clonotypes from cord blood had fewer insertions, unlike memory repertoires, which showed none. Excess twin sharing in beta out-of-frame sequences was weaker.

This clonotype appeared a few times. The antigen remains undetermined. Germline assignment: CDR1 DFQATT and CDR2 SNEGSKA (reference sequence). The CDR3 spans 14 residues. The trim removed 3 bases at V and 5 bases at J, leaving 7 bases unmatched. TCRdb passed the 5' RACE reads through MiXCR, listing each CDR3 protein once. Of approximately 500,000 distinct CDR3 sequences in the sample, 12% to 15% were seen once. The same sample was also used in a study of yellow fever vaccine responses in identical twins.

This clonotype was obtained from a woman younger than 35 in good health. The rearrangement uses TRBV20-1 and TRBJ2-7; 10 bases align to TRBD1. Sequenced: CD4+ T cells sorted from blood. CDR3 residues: CSASLPGQGHEQYF. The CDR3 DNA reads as TGCAGTGCTAGCCTACCGGGACAGGGGCACGAGCAGTACTTC.